This T cell receptor (beta chain) comes out of a study of STAT3 mutations in large granular lymphocyte leukemia. Study-wide points: In T-cell large granular lymphocyte leukemia, about half of patients showed multiple immunodominant subclonotypes.

Each sample's TCRbeta library yielded on average around 41,000 productive templates. Assay used: immunoSEQ multiplex PCR; TCRdb lists only in-frame clones, some missing. The table has 12,000 or so clones, approximately 83% seen once. This clone was counted a few times. Its target is unknown. The origin of this receptor is a man older than 75 with T-cell large granular lymphocyte leukemia. Some clones in this sample may be carry-over from other donors' samples. Sequenced input: peripheral blood mononuclear cells.

In DNA form, the CDR3 reads TGTGCCAGCAGAGGACAAGGGGGGAACTATGGCTACACCTTC. Translating it yields CASRGQGGNYGYTF. V usage is TRBV2 and J usage is TRBJ1-2, with a tentative D call TRBD1 (6 bases). V was pared by 6 bases and J by 2 bases, with 13 bases between. The CDR3 consists of 14 residues. CDR1 is SNHLY, CDR2 FYNNEI, per germline.